This T cell receptor beta chain was recorded in a study of cytomegalovirus exposure and HLA in healthy donors. The PCR contained 60 Vbeta and 13 Jbeta primers. Repertoires were generated with immunoSEQ multiplex PCR, while TCRdb's copy carries only in-frame clones and drops some. The sample has tens of thousands of clones; the top ten hold roughly 3.8%. The germline V gene encodes CDR1 SGHNT and CDR2 YENEEA. Trimming at V came to 6 bases and at J to 4 bases, leaving 7 bases not matched to a gene. CDR3 length: 16 residues. Material: PBMCs. The sequence came from a female donor in good health and CMV-seropositive. The chain recombines TRBV11-3 with TRBJ2-2; 11 nucleotides agree with TRBD2. CDR3 region: CASRGGLAGGTGELFF. In nucleotides, the CDR3 is TGTGCCAGCAGGGGGGGTCTAGCGGGGGGCACCGGGGAGCTGTTTTTT.